This T cell receptor (beta chain) was sequenced for a study of blood T cell repertoires in COVID-19. Across the whole study: Donors in the United States, Italy and Spain gave samples during acute or convalescent COVID-19. Sources were T cells, B-cell-depleted T cells, or PBMCs; the material itself was cDNA or gDNA.

V shed 0 bases and J 5 bases; nucleotides not matched to a gene: 6. Germline values: CDR1 SGHRS, CDR2 YFSETQ. This CDR3 is built from 17 residues. This clone was counted once. Source study methods: Amplifying reference gene primers gave estimates of nucleated cell counts. Profiled with immunoSEQ multiplex PCR; TCRdb holds only in-frame clones, not every one. The V and J calls and clone size were taken over from that table, and D and trimming were inferred from the DNA. The sample consists of around 300,000 clones, around 89% of them appearing once. The Seattle patients joined while their infection was active and were tracked longitudinally afterward.

This rearrangement joins TRBV5-1 to TRBJ2-2; 11 nucleotides line up with TRBD1. The clonotype was recovered from a woman aged 45 to 65 with COVID-19, enrolled during active disease. The sequencing input was peripheral blood. CDR3: CASSLAGQGARTGELFF. The CDR3 DNA reads as TGCGCCAGCAGCTTGGCCGGACAGGGGGCGCGGACCGGGGAGCTGTTTTTT. The whole variable domain, filled in from reference TRBV5-1 and TRBJ2-2, reads KAGVTQTPRYLIKTRGQQVTLSCSPISGHRSVSWYQQTPGQGLQFLFEYFSETQRNKGNFPGRFSGRQFSNSRSEMNVSTLELGDSALYLCASSLAGQGARTGELFFGEGSRLTVL.